A single sample is the source of the 4 T cell receptor beta chains below, sequenced in a study of blood T cell repertoires in COVID-19. TCRdb's copy holds only in-frame clones and misses some; the assay was immunoSEQ multiplex PCR. The sample carries 170,000 or so clones, 80% to 90% recorded once. The sample consisted of peripheral blood. These TCRs come from a woman under 30 who had recovered from COVID-19.

The chain couples TRBV9 to TRBJ2-7; maybe TRBD2 (6 bases). The V gene lost 3 bases and the J gene lost 2 bases, with 12 bases spanning the gap. Germline V gene lookup returns CDR1 SGDLS and CDR2 YYNGEE. This CDR3 is 14 amino acids long. Written as DNA, the CDR3 is TGTGCCAGCAGCGCGCGGGACGCCACCTACGAGCAGTACTTC. The encoded protein is CASSARDATYEQYF.

V gene TRBV7-9 combines with J gene TRBJ1-1, with 7 bases identical to TRBD1. This CDR3 has 15 amino acids. The germline V gene encodes CDR1 SEHNR and CDR2 FQNEAQ (reference sequence). Trimming took 3 bases from V and 0 from J; bases not matched to a gene: 4. Here the CDR3 reads CASSFDRDMNTEAFF. The CDR3 DNA reads as TGTGCCAGCAGCTTTGACAGGGATATGAACACTGAAGCTTTCTTT.

The rearrangement joins TRBV6-5 to TRBJ1-1, with 8 positions matching TRBD1. This CDR3 is 14 amino acids long. Germline trimming cut 6 bases from V and 0 bases from J; bases unmatched to any gene: 3. Germline CDR1 is MNHEY and CDR2 is SVGAGI. The CDR3 reads CASRWTGMNTEAFF. CDR3 sequence (DNA): TGTGCCAGCAGGTGGACAGGGATGAACACTGAAGCTTTCTTT.

This chain connects TRBV1 to TRBJ1-3. TRBV1 is given as a pseudogene. The CDR3 covers 17 residues. CDR3 protein: CTSSQPTRPAPGNTIYF. The DNA for the CDR3 is TGCACCAGCAGCCAGCCGACGCGGCCGGCTCCTGGAAACACCATATATTTT.